The 32 T cell receptor beta chains listed next were all sequenced from one sample in a study of siplizumab effects on memory and regulatory T cells. The assay was immunoSEQ multiplex PCR, and TCRdb's table has in-frame clones only and misses some. The sample lists fewer than 85,000 clones, roughly 94% occurring once. Material: CD8+ T cells sorted from blood. The receptors stem from a human donor in good health.

J is TRBJ2-7 and V is TRBV27; D may be TRBD2 (5 bases). The germline V gene encodes CDR1 MNHEY and CDR2 SMNVEV (reference sequence). This CDR3 spans 14 amino acids. V was trimmed by 5 bases and J by 0 bases, leaving 11 bases between them. The CDR3 DNA reads as TGTGCCAGCAGTCCCACAGCGGCCTCCTACGAGCAGTACTTC. It codes for CASSPTAASYEQYF.

This chain joins TRBV7-8 and TRBJ1-4, with 10 bases fitting TRBD1. With V trimmed by 5 bases and J by 7 bases, 7 bases remained unmatched. This CDR3 is built from 15 residues. The germline gives CDR1 SGHVS, CDR2 FQNEAQ. In DNA, the CDR3 is TGTGCCAGCAGCATAACCGGGACAGGGGCTGAAAAACTGTTTTTT. It specifies CASSITGTGAEKLFF. Complete variable domain (other parts from reference TRBV7-8 and TRBJ1-4): GAGVSQSPRYKVAKRGQDVALRCDPISGHVSLFWYQQALGQGPEFLTYFQNEAQLDKSGLPSDRFFAERPEGSVSTLKIQRTQQEDSAVYLCASSITGTGAEKLFFGSGTQLSVL.

J is TRBJ2-5 and V is TRBV6-1; D not certain. This CDR3 has 14 amino acids. Trimming removed 6 bases from V and 5 bases from J, with 16 bases in between. The germline CDR1 and CDR2 sequences are MNHNS and SASEGT. In nucleotides, the CDR3 is TGTGCCAGCAGGACGAGTCTGCTGGGCGAGACCCAGTACTTC. Translating gives CASRTSLLGETQYF.

The chain recombines TRBV27 with TRBJ2-7, with a weak D call TRBD2 (6 bases). From germline, CDR1 is MNHEY and CDR2 SMNVEV (reference sequence). The CDR3 totals 13 residues. Trimming took off 3 bases at V and 3 bases at J, with 9 bases between the two ends. As DNA, the CDR3 is TGTGCCAGCAGTTTTGCGGGATTCTACGAGCAGTACTTC. Protein sequence: CASSFAGFYEQYF.

CDR3 sequence: CASSIYSGRADEQFF. In DNA form, the CDR3 reads TGTGCCAGCAGCATATATAGCGGGAGGGCAGATGAGCAGTTCTTC. The chain has TRBV7-9 and TRBJ2-1, with 11 bases lining up with TRBD2. The J segment lost 8 bases and the V segment lost 5 bases, leaving 8 bases of the junction unmatched. The CDR3 is made up of 15 amino acids. Germline V gene lookup returns CDR1 SEHNR and CDR2 FQNEAQ (reference sequence).

This sequence joins TRBV11-2 and TRBJ1-4; D gene unclear. This CDR3 is built from 15 residues. CDR1 and CDR2 (germline): SGHAT, FQNNGV. V lost 1 base, J lost 7 bases, and 13 bases lay in between. In DNA form, the CDR3 reads TGTGCCAGCAGCTTAGGCTTGGGAACGGGTGAAAAACTGTTTTTT. Protein product: CASSLGLGTGEKLFF.

The chain uses TRBV7-9 and TRBJ2-5, with D tentatively TRBD1 (5 bases). The germline CDR1 and CDR2 sequences are SEHNR and FQNEAQ (reference sequence). The ends were cut back, 1 base at V and 2 bases at J, with 8 bases in the middle. This CDR3 has 14 residues. The CDR3 DNA reads TGTGCCAGCAGCTTAGTGACAGCACAAGAGACCCAGTACTTC. It is translated as CASSLVTAQETQYF.

The chain carries TRBV30 and TRBJ2-4, with TRBD1 identical over 10 bases. CDR3 size: 14 residues. The germline CDR1 and CDR2 sequences are GTSNPN and SVGIG (reference sequence). The V gene end was trimmed by 5 bases and the J gene end by 9 bases; junction bases not matched to a gene: 10. CDR3 DNA: TGTGCCTGGGCCTCCGGGACAGGGGTTAGCATTCAGTACTTC. This translates into CAWASGTGVSIQYF. Combining the CDR3 with reference TRBV30 and TRBJ2-4 gives the whole variable domain SQTIHQWPATLVQPVGSPLSLECTVEGTSNPNLYWYRQAAGRGLQLLFYSVGIGQISSEVPQNLSASRPQDRQFILSSKKLLLSDSGFYLCAWASGTGVSIQYFGAGTRLSVL.

J is TRBJ1-5 and V is TRBV11-2; D gene uncertain. In germline, CDR1 is SGHAT, CDR2 FQNNGV. CDR3 length equals 14 residues. Between the trimmed V and J ends, which lost 1 base and 6 bases, there was a span of 10 bases. CDR3 region: CASSLGGDSQPQHF. CDR3 DNA sequence: TGTGCCAGCAGCTTAGGGGGAGATAGTCAGCCCCAGCATTTT.

V is TRBV7-2 and J is TRBJ2-1; tentatively, D is TRBD1 (5 bases). Germline-derived CDR1 and CDR2 are SGHTA and FQGNSA. Trimming shortened V by 1 base and J by 9 bases, and 10 bases separated the two germline ends. This CDR3 has 13 amino acids. For the CDR3, the DNA is TGTGCCAGCAGCTTAGTGGGGCCCAGTGAGCAGTTCTTC. This translates into CASSLVGPSEQFF.

V usage is TRBV5-8 and J usage is TRBJ1-2; unclear D gene. The CDR3 totals 13 residues. Trimming stripped 5 bases from V and 6 bases from J, with 14 bases between. The germline gives CDR1 SGHTS, CDR2 YDEGEE. The CDR3 protein is CASSSGPLNGYTF. The CDR3 DNA is TGTGCCAGCAGTTCAGGTCCCTTGAATGGCTACACCTTC. The whole variable domain, remainder taken from reference TRBV5-8 and TRBJ1-2, is EAGVTQSPTHLIKTRGQQATLRCSPISGHTSVYWYQQALGLGLQFLLWYDEGEERNRGNFPPRFSGRQFPNYSSELNVNALELEDSALYLCASSSGPLNGYTFGSGTRLTVV.

The rearrangement joins TRBV6-5 to TRBJ1-2; the D gene is possibly TRBD1 (6 bases). From germline, CDR1 is MNHEY and CDR2 SVGAGI. The CDR3 covers 15 residues. Trimming pared 5 bases from V and 4 bases from J, leaving 17 bases between. CDR3 amino acids: CASSPLADSLYGYTF. CDR3 nucleotide sequence: TGTGCCAGCAGTCCCTTGGCGGACAGCCTCTATGGCTACACCTTC.

The chain employs TRBV27 and TRBJ2-2, with D tentatively TRBD2 (5 bases). This CDR3 comprises 12 residues. The germline V and J ends were trimmed by 11 bases and 6 bases, with 13 bases remaining between them. From germline, CDR1 is MNHEY and CDR2 SMNVEV (reference sequence). CDR3 residues: CAAGLPAGELFF. The DNA of the CDR3 is TGTGCCGCAGGACTTCCGGCCGGGGAGCTGTTTTTT.

The rearrangement joins TRBV27 to TRBJ2-3; 12 bases match TRBD2. Germline-derived CDR1 and CDR2 are MNHEY and SMNVEV (reference sequence). This CDR3 region has 17 residues. The J segment lost 5 bases and the V segment lost 1 base, leaving 7 bases of the junction unmatched. CDR3 protein: CASSLLLAGGLGDTQYF. In DNA, the CDR3 is TGTGCCAGCAGTTTATTACTAGCGGGAGGTTTGGGAGATACGCAGTATTTT.

The gene calls are TRBV7-3 and TRBJ2-1; D is undetermined. Deletions cut 3 bases from V and 9 bases from J, with 6 bases between. The germline gives CDR1 SGHTA, CDR2 FQGTGA. The CDR3 is 11 residues long. CDR3 DNA sequence: TGTGCCAGCAGCTTTAATAGTGAGCAGTTCTTC. Translating gives CASSFNSEQFF.

This chain uses TRBV19 with TRBJ2-7; 10 nucleotides line up with TRBD2. Germline V lookup: CDR1 LNHDA, CDR2 SQIVND (reference sequence). The CDR3 loop spans 17 amino acids. With V trimmed by 2 bases and J by 5 bases, 12 bases remained unmatched. Written as DNA, the CDR3 is TGTGCCAGTAGTATATCATGGGCTAGCGGGAGAGTCCACGAGCAGTACTTC. Protein: CASSISWASGRVHEQYF.

The V call is TRBV19, the J call TRBJ2-5; unclear D gene. CDR1 and CDR2 from the germline V gene are LNHDA and SQIVND (reference sequence). This CDR3 region has 13 residues. V shed 5 bases and J shed 5 bases, with 12 bases lying between them. The CDR3 region has the DNA TGTGCCAGTAGTTTTGGGATGTGGGAGACCCAGTACTTC. The encoded protein is CASSFGMWETQYF. Full variable domain (outside the CDR3, taken from reference TRBV19 and TRBJ2-5): DGGITQSPKYLFRKEGQNVTLSCEQNLNHDAMYWYRQDPGQGLRLIYYSQIVNDFQKGDIAEGYSVSREKKESFPLTVTSAQKNPTAFYLCASSFGMWETQYFGPGTRLLVL.

This clone was observed once. The gene calls are TRBV19 and TRBJ2-2; D gene ambiguous. The V and J ends lost 7 bases and 3 bases respectively, with 12 bases between them. The CDR3 covers 14 residues. Per germline, CDR1 LNHDA and CDR2 SQIVND (reference sequence). CDR3: CASTLSGDTGELFF. In nucleotides, the CDR3 is TGTGCCAGTACCTTGTCTGGGGACACCGGGGAGCTGTTTTTT.

The rearrangement uses TRBV4-1 and TRBJ1-4; D is undetermined. Germline CDR1 reads MGHRA; CDR2 reads YSYEKL. Trimming cost V 0 bases and J 7 bases, with 12 bases left between them. The CDR3 loop spans 15 amino acids. The CDR3 spells CASSQDLGSPEKLFF. The CDR3 coding sequence is TGCGCCAGCAGCCAAGATTTGGGAAGCCCTGAAAAACTGTTTTTT.

The chain combines TRBV19 with TRBJ2-1; the match to TRBD1 covers 8 bases. The CDR3 has 12 residues. The trim removed 4 bases at V and 9 bases at J, leaving 2 bases unmatched. Germline CDR1 reads LNHDA; CDR2 reads SQIVND (reference sequence). This chain's CDR3 is CASSRTGFEQFF. The CDR3 region has the DNA TGTGCCAGTAGTAGGACAGGGTTTGAGCAGTTCTTC. The variable domain in full, completed from reference TRBV19 and TRBJ2-1, reads DGGITQSPKYLFRKEGQNVTLSCEQNLNHDAMYWYRQDPGQGLRLIYYSQIVNDFQKGDIAEGYSVSREKKESFPLTVTSAQKNPTAFYLCASSRTGFEQFFGPGTRLTVL.

V gene TRBV10-1 combines with J gene TRBJ2-2; 8 bases fit TRBD2. The CDR3 length is 16 residues. Losses at the gene ends were 3 bases for V and 4 bases for J; bases not matched to a gene: 7. The germline V gene has CDR1 WNHNN and CDR2 SYGVQD (reference sequence). Here the CDR3 reads CASSDPTSVGTGELFF. The CDR3 coding sequence is TGCGCCAGCAGTGATCCGACTAGCGTAGGCACCGGGGAGCTGTTTTTT.

V is TRBV19 and J is TRBJ2-7; 8 bases line up with TRBD1. V lost 9 bases to trimming and J lost 0 bases; unmatched junction nucleotides: 7. Per germline, CDR1 LNHDA and CDR2 SQIVND (reference sequence). The CDR3 covers 14 residues. This CDR3 reads CASALQGGSYEQYF. The CDR3, as DNA: TGTGCCAGCGCCCTACAGGGGGGCTCCTACGAGCAGTACTTC.

The rearrangement uses TRBV7-8 and TRBJ2-7, with TRBD1 identical over 9 bases. The V and J ends lost 3 bases and 5 bases, in that order; junction bases with no gene match: 5. Germline assignment: CDR1 SGHVS and CDR2 FQNEAQ. CDR3 length: 14 residues. The CDR3 loop reads CASSLGTGSHEQYF. The CDR3 DNA sequence: TGTGCCAGCAGCTTGGGGACAGGGTCCCACGAGCAGTACTTC.

This rearrangement joins TRBV4-1 to TRBJ2-1; TRBD2 agrees at 10 bases. The CDR3 is 20 amino acids. Germline values: CDR1 MGHRA, CDR2 YSYEKL. The J segment lost 2 bases and the V segment lost 2 bases, leaving 15 bases of the junction unmatched. The CDR3 region is CASSQTLAGIATGTYNEQFF. CDR3 nucleotides: TGCGCCAGCAGCCAAACACTAGCGGGAATAGCCACCGGGACCTACAATGAGCAGTTCTTC.

The rearrangement uses TRBV29-1 and TRBJ2-3, with unresolved D. The CDR3 covers 12 residues. The germline gives CDR1 SQVTM, CDR2 ANQGSEA. V was clipped by 2 bases and J by 2 bases, with 5 bases between them. CDR3 residues: CSVESFTDTQYF. The CDR3 DNA follows: TGCAGCGTTGAAAGTTTCACAGATACGCAGTATTTT.

V is TRBV18 and J is TRBJ2-7; D is unclear. Germline CDR1 is KGHSH and CDR2 is LQKENI. This CDR3 region has 13 residues. Trimming removed 0 bases at V and 2 bases at J, with 5 bases between. The CDR3 DNA reads TGTGCCAGCTCACCACCGATCACCTACGAGCAGTACTTC. As protein: CASSPPITYEQYF.

The CDR3 protein is CASSESPSREQYF. The CDR3 DNA sequence: TGTGCCAGCAGTGAAAGTCCTAGCCGCGAGCAGTACTTC. The chain couples TRBV25-1 to TRBJ2-7, with a tentative D call TRBD2 (5 bases). This CDR3 contains 13 residues. The ends were cut back, 2 bases at V and 6 bases at J, with 11 bases in the middle. Germline assignment: CDR1 MGHDK and CDR2 SYGVNS.

The rearrangement links TRBV5-6 to TRBJ2-7; D is possibly TRBD2 (6 bases). The CDR3 loop spans 13 amino acids. Trimming took off 3 bases at V and 7 bases at J, with 14 bases between the two ends. Germline CDR1 and CDR2: SGHDT and YYEEEE. The CDR3 nucleotides are TGTGCCAGCAGCTACGGGACTGCCGTGGAGCAGTACTTC. Amino acids: CASSYGTAVEQYF.

The chain joins TRBV19 to TRBJ1-4, with unresolved D. The CDR3 sequence is 15 residues long. CDR1 LNHDA and CDR2 SQIVND come from the germline V gene (reference sequence). With 1 base removed from V and 5 bases from J, the gap between germline ends came to 11 bases. The CDR3 here is CASSIVPRPNEKLFF. Here the CDR3 DNA reads TGTGCCAGTAGTATAGTACCCAGACCAAATGAAAAACTGTTTTTT.

The V gene is TRBV9, the J gene TRBJ1-5; 9 bases align to TRBD1. The CDR3 length is 15 residues. CDR1 and CDR2 from the germline V gene are SGDLS and YYNGEE. V was clipped by 0 bases and J by 6 bases; unmatched bases: 4. Here the CDR3 DNA reads TGTGCCAGCAGCGTAGGGACAGGGGCTACTCAGCCCCAGCATTTT. Its protein product is CASSVGTGATQPQHF.

The chain combines TRBV9 with TRBJ2-5, with D possibly called TRBD1 or TRBD2 (6 bases each). Germline CDR1 reads SGDLS; CDR2 reads YYNGEE. V gave up 0 bases and J gave up 5 bases, with 14 bases separating them. This CDR3 contains 15 residues. The CDR3 DNA reads as TGTGCCAGCAGCGTAGCCTGGGGGGCGGGGGAGACCCAGTACTTC. It translates to CASSVAWGAGETQYF.

V gene TRBV19 combines with J gene TRBJ2-1, with TRBD2 matching over 14 bases. CDR3 length: 16 amino acids. V shed 6 bases and J 5 bases; nucleotides not matched to a gene: 6. Germline CDR1 LNHDA, CDR2 SQIVND (reference sequence). The CDR3 DNA reads as TGTGCCAGTAGAGAGGGACTAGCGGGAGCGCACAATGAGCAGTTCTTC. Residues: CASREGLAGAHNEQFF. The full variable domain, with the rest looked up from reference TRBV19 and TRBJ2-1, is DGGITQSPKYLFRKEGQNVTLSCEQNLNHDAMYWYRQDPGQGLRLIYYSQIVNDFQKGDIAEGYSVSREKKESFPLTVTSAQKNPTAFYLCASREGLAGAHNEQFFGPGTRLTVL.